This TCR beta chain was identified in a study of shared clonotypes between healthy human individuals (dated by TCRdb to about 2020). In the study overall: Two women and three men aged 18 to 49 years were included in the cohort. For each donor, CD4 naive and CD4 memory were each given three plates, CD8 naive was given two plates, and CD8 memory was given one plate. The study deeply sequenced blood TCR repertoires of five healthy adults to estimate repertoire size and the extent of clonotype sharing between individuals. To increase sequencing depth and limit assay-specific biases, different laboratories used diverse techniques to prepare libraries and sequence TCR repertoires. Per donor, leukapheresis produced somewhere between about 0.94 and 8.9 billion PBMCs. Paper-wide results and their limitations: Pairwise subsampling led to the expectation that sequencing depth would affect the degree of clonotype sharing among donors. Even with the large sequencing depth, rarefaction of the sorted-subset datasets indicated that sequencing was incomplete. The genetic and exposure-history diversity represented was limited by the small number of donors. Compared with non-shared clonotypes, clonotypes shared by all four sorted-subset donors had higher generation probabilities. Sampling was restricted to blood, and TCR repertoires in tissue are likely to differ from TCR repertoires in blood. When several donors were compared, the shared fraction of clonotypes was about 5% for naive CD4, around 3.6% for naive CD8, 2.3% for memory CD4, and approximately 0.4% for memory CD8. Naive subsets generally had larger estimated clonotype richness than memory subsets.

Using the deep immunoSEQ assay, multiplex PCR amplified TCR CDR3 regions from genomic DNA. Extracted genomic DNA from each cell subset was distributed evenly across all wells of several immunoSEQ 96-well plates, and each plate was treated as a replicate. Each replicate PCR for sorted subsets received roughly 200 ng genomic DNA, equal to roughly 29,000 T cell genomes. Purified libraries were measured with a Qubit 3.0 fluorometer, size-checked on a Bioanalyzer 2100, and measured again with the KAPA Library Quantification kit. Every immunoSEQ 96-well plate was sequenced on a dedicated single-read 150-cycle Illumina NextSeq 550 flow cell. In the source study's methods: Because only junctional sequences without quality scores were contained in the immunoSEQ output, filtering matching that applied to full-length reads could not be performed. Sequences were annotated with PyIR, a Python wrapper for IgBLAST v1.9, using IMGT germline references to assign V/J genes and CDR3. Reads were filtered out if the reads had weak V/J assignments (E-value above 1e-6), no CDR3, stop codons, out-of-frame junctions, or ambiguous translated residues. A V3J clonotype was defined by an identical inferred V gene, J gene, and CDR3 amino acid sequence. To compute the percentage overlap between repertoires, the number of shared unique clonotypes was divided by the size of the smaller repertoire. Repertoire richness was assessed with RTK rarefaction, the Chao1 estimator, and Recon v2.1 estimates of unobserved clonotypes. OLGA was used to compute generation probabilities for all TCRbeta clonotypes that the gDNA method yielded from four donors. TCRdb limited this immuneACCESS table to in-frame rearrangements with V and J called. A share of clones is missing; checked studies link under half to unresolved V genes, and the rest is unexplained. The V and J calls and clone size were taken over from that table, and D and trimming were inferred from the DNA. This sample gives 2 million to 2.5 million clones in total; approximately 96% of them show up just once. The ten largest clones add up to approximately 0.13% of the sample.

Reading the germline V gene gives CDR1 LGHNA and CDR2 YSLEER. The CDR3 contains 14 residues, cysteine and phenylalanine counted. Left in the record is the CDR3 DNA by itself, 42 bases read in frame from the first base. Trimming removed 0 bases from V and 6 bases from J, leaving 10 bases between the germline ends. Donors were healthy HIV-negative adults with no recently reported acute infections or vaccinations. All donors were Caucasian adults living in Nashville, Tennessee, USA. CD4+ T cells were enriched by magnetic negative selection, after which naive cells were positively selected on CD45RA and the negative fraction was taken as the memory subset. Blood was obtained by leukapheresis, after which PBMCs were separated by Ficoll-Histopaque density gradient centrifugation and cryopreserved in liquid nitrogen vapor phase. Purity and quantity of every magnetically sorted T cell population were checked by analytical flow cytometry. Genomic DNA was isolated from every sorted fraction and measured by UV absorbance on a Nanodrop 2000c.

Concerning this clone: Its antigen remains undetermined. No much larger clone is present one base from it, and per-base qualities are unavailable.

Input material: naive CD4+ T cells sorted from blood. Sample cell subset or site, as interpreted from the label and publication: CD45RA+ positively selected. This receptor was obtained from a man between 18 and 35 years old in good health. The chain is made from TRBV4-3 and TRBJ2-3; no confident D gene assignment can be made. The nucleotides are TGCGCCAGCAGCCAAGATATGGGGTCCGATACGCAGTATTTT. The encoded protein is CASSQDMGSDTQYF.